One and the same sample provided the 5 T cell receptor beta chains below, sequenced in a study of T-cell memory formation after mild COVID-19. TCRdb re-called the 5' RACE reads with MiXCR, one entry per CDR3 protein. The sample consists of roughly 110,000 distinct CDR3 sequences, about a sixth of them appearing once. Sequenced sample: PBMCs or a T cell subset sorted from them (not recorded which). These TCRs come from an adult woman who had mild COVID-19 (a few samples of this study predate the infection). Cell type and time point are not known.

In its sample, this clonotype was seen a few times. The chain links TRBV21-1 to TRBJ1-4; the tabulated D call, TRBD1, remains unverified against the DNA. TRBV21-1 is marked as a pseudogene. The CDR3 covers 20 residues. CDR3 sequence: CASSSSLFGPYSATNEKLFF. DNA of the CDR3: TGTGCCAGCAGCTCGTCCCTATTCGGTCCTTATTCGGCAACTAATGAAAAACTGTTTTTT.

This clonotype was observed a single time. The chain uses TRBV2 and TRBJ2-2; D gene ambiguous. There are 14 residues in the CDR3. The germline V and J ends were trimmed by 5 bases and 6 bases, with 13 bases remaining between them. CDR1 is SNHLY, CDR2 FYNNEI, per germline. In DNA, the CDR3 is TGTGCCAGCAGTCCCACGATGAGACCCGGGGAGCTGTTTTTT. Amino acid sequence: CASSPTMRPGELFF.

This clonotype was counted between two and nine times. The chain has TRBV29-1 and TRBJ2-7; a possible D gene is TRBD2 (6 bases). Looked up from germline, CDR1 is SQVTM and CDR2 is ANQGSEA. CDR3 length: 14 amino acids. V shed 6 bases and J shed 5 bases, with 20 bases lying between them. The DNA of the CDR3 is TGCAGCGTCCGGGGAGGTGCTCAGGTGAACGAGCAGTACTTC. This gives the protein CSVRGGAQVNEQYF.

This chain uses TRBV12-3 or TRBV12-4 with TRBJ1-4, with D maybe TRBD1 (5 bases). Trimming removed 5 bases at V and 8 bases at J, with 12 bases between. The CDR3 loop spans 13 amino acids. The CDR3 region is CASSPGLGEKLFF. CDR3 nucleotide sequence: TGTGCCAGCAGTCCAGGGTTAGGGGAAAAACTGTTTTTT.

This clonotype was detected a few times. This chain joins TRBV20-1 and TRBJ2-7, with 7 bases aligning to TRBD2. The ends lost 0 bases at V and 2 bases at J; junction bases unmatched: 13. The CDR3 loop spans 17 amino acids. The germline gives CDR1 DFQATT, CDR2 SNEGSKA (reference sequence). The CDR3 loop is CSARDWDRAGPPYEQYF. The CDR3 DNA is TGCAGTGCTAGAGATTGGGATCGAGCGGGGCCCCCCTACGAGCAGTACTTC.